A single sample gave rise to the 22 T cell receptor beta chains below, sequenced in a study of T-cell reconstitution after alpha-beta-depleted transplantation in children. During its preparation, the TCRbeta library received unique molecular identifiers. TCRdb processed the PCR reads anew with MiXCR; each CDR3 protein has one entry. The sample includes approximately 400,000 distinct CDR3 sequences, roughly 17% of them seen just once. The sample was PBMCs, mostly from graft donor cells, taken 360 days after TCRalphabeta/CD19-depleted stem cell transplant. These receptor sequences come from a boy younger than two who had a stem cell transplant for Wiskott-Aldrich syndrome, so the T cells may come from the graft donor.

Note on this clonotype: Given the absence of the conserved phenylalanine or tryptophan at the CDR3 end, a read error is likely. The chain links TRBV7-4 to TRBJ2-1, with 13 nucleotides matching TRBD2. Trimming removed 2 bases from V and 7 bases from J; junction bases left unmatched: 29. Germline V lookup: CDR1 SGHVT, CDR2 SQSDAQ. The CDR3 loop spans 24 amino acids. CDR3 residues: CASSLLPLTSSLTSGGFAQNEQFL. CDR3 nucleotide sequence: TGTGCCAGCAGCTTACTCCCCTTGACAAGTTCCTTGACTAGCGGGGGGTTCGCCCAAAATGAGCAGTTCTTA.

The table lists this clonotype with many counts. The genes are TRBV12-3 or TRBV12-4 and TRBJ2-1; D call uncertain. With 1 base removed from V and 1 base from J, the gap between germline ends came to 14 bases. This CDR3 region has 17 residues. CDR3 in DNA: TGTGCCAGCAGTTTAGGTCGGAAGAAGTTTTCCTACAATGAGCAGTTCTTC. Translating gives CASSLGRKKFSYNEQFF.

The rearrangement links TRBV20-1 to TRBJ2-3; possibly TRBD2 for D (7 bases). Germline V gene sequence: CDR1 DFQATT, CDR2 SNEGSKA (reference sequence). V gave up 0 bases and J gave up 7 bases, with 17 bases separating them. The CDR3 runs 15 residues. CDR3: CSARDLRGARNTQYF. CDR3 nucleotides: TGCAGTGCTAGAGATCTCCGGGGGGCTCGGAATACGCAGTATTTT.

This clonotype has just a few counts. The chain couples TRBV20-1 to TRBJ1-5, with 7 positions matching TRBD1. With V trimmed by 3 bases and J by 9 bases, 14 bases remained unmatched. Germline V gene lookup returns CDR1 DFQATT and CDR2 SNEGSKA (reference sequence). This CDR3 region has 15 residues. The CDR3 DNA reads TGCAGTGCTAGTTGGGACAGTCAAGCGACCTCGCCCCAGCATTTT. Translated: CSASWDSQATSPQHF.

The gene calls are TRBV5-5 and TRBJ2-6; no definite D call. Germline lookup yields CDR1 SGHKS and CDR2 YYEKEE (reference sequence). The CDR3 consists of 17 residues. Trimming removed 1 base from V and 0 bases from J, with 11 bases in between. The CDR3 sequence is CASSLFAANSGANVLTF. The DNA of the CDR3 is TGTGCCAGCAGCTTGTTCGCTGCGAACTCTGGGGCCAACGTCCTGACTTTC.

This clonotype was observed a few times. The chain carries TRBV9 and TRBJ2-5; 8 bases match TRBD2. Germline trimming cut 0 bases from V and 5 bases from J; bases unmatched to any gene: 9. The germline CDR1 and CDR2 sequences are SGDLS and YYNGEE. This CDR3 has 16 amino acids. The CDR3 sequence is CASSVGGTRGRETQYF. As DNA, the CDR3 is TGTGCCAGCAGCGTAGGAGGGACTAGGGGTCGGGAGACCCAGTACTTC.

This clonotype was observed a few times. V is TRBV7-2 and J is TRBJ2-5; perhaps TRBD2 as D (7 bases). Trimming took off 4 bases at V and 5 bases at J, with 17 bases between the two ends. Germline CDR1 reads SGHTA; CDR2 reads FQGNSA. CDR3 size: 15 residues. This CDR3 reads CASSSSWGGVETQYF. CDR3 bases: TGTGCCAGCAGCTCCTCGTGGGGGGGCGTTGAGACCCAGTACTTC.

This chain links TRBV19 with TRBJ2-1; D is uncertain. The CDR3 runs to 14 residues. The V gene lost 4 bases and the J gene lost 12 bases, with 19 bases spanning the gap. CDR1 and CDR2 (germline): LNHDA, SQIVND (reference sequence). The CDR3, as DNA: TGTGCCAGTAGTACGTGGACCGATCTCCTCGGGCAGTTCTTC. Encoded protein: CASSTWTDLLGQFF.

This clonotype has a handful of counts. The chain joins TRBV10-3 to TRBJ2-3; 13 bases line up with TRBD2. The J segment lost 2 bases and the V segment lost 5 bases, leaving 13 bases of the junction unmatched. The germline CDR1 and CDR2 sequences are ENHRY and SYGVKD. This CDR3 comprises 19 residues. The CDR3 nucleotides read TGTGCCATCAGTCTACGACTAGCGGGGGGCCCCATCATCACAGATACGCAGTATTTT. It specifies CAISLRLAGGPIITDTQYF.

The chain combines TRBV12-3 or TRBV12-4 with TRBJ1-5; TRBD1 matches at 10 bases. V was pared by 2 bases and J by 5 bases, with 6 bases of the junction left unmatched. This CDR3 is built from 16 residues. CDR3 DNA: TGTGCCAGCAGTTTACATGGGACAGGGGCGTATCAGCCCCAGCATTTT. It translates to CASSLHGTGAYQPQHF.

This clonotype was seen a few times. CDR3 sequence reads: CSVAGAVVGQETQYF. DNA for the CDR3: TGCAGCGTTGCGGGCGCCGTGGTGGGACAAGAGACCCAGTACTTC. V is TRBV29-1 and J is TRBJ2-5; D is unclear. V lost 4 bases and J lost 2, with 17 bases in between. In germline, CDR1 is SQVTM, CDR2 ANQGSEA. The CDR3 covers 15 residues.

In its sample, this clonotype was seen many times. The chain recombines TRBV4-2 with TRBJ2-1; 10 bases line up with TRBD1. Trimming took 2 bases from V and 6 from J; bases not matched to a gene: 10. The CDR3 is made up of 17 amino acids. Per germline, CDR1 LGHNA and CDR2 YNFKEQ. CDR3 sequence reads: CASSQPYGTGESNEQFF. The DNA of the CDR3 is TGTGCCAGCAGCCAACCCTACGGGACAGGGGAGAGCAATGAGCAGTTCTTC.

The chain employs TRBV24-1 and TRBJ2-2, with unresolved D. Trimming stripped 4 bases from V and 6 bases from J, with 8 bases between. The germline V gene encodes CDR1 KGHDR and CDR2 SFDVKD. The CDR3 has 13 residues. In nucleotides, the CDR3 is TGTGCCACCAGTGACTGGGCAGCCGGGGAGCTGTTTTTT. Protein sequence: CATSDWAAGELFF.

The chain is built from TRBV14 and TRBJ2-7; no reliable D call. With 1 base removed from V and 2 bases from J, the gap between germline ends came to 12 bases. This CDR3 is 15 amino acids long. Germline CDR1 reads SGHDN; CDR2 reads FVKESK. The CDR3 loop reads CASSQGLFPTYEQYF. CDR3 sequence (DNA): TGTGCCAGCAGCCAAGGTCTTTTCCCCACCTACGAGCAGTACTTC.

This clonotype appeared a few times. The J gene is TRBJ1-2, the V gene TRBV12-3 or TRBV12-4; D call uncertain. V was cut by 3 bases and J by 4 bases, with 6 bases left in between. CDR3 length: 12 amino acids. CDR3: CASSFEFYGYTF. In DNA, the CDR3 is TGTGCCAGCAGTTTTGAGTTCTATGGCTACACCTTC.

The chain carries TRBV7-8 and TRBJ2-2; TRBD2 matches 14 bases. V dropped 6 bases and J dropped 1; count of bases not matched to a gene: 10. In germline, CDR1 is SGHVS, CDR2 FQNEAQ. The CDR3 runs 19 residues. The CDR3 DNA follows: TGTGCCAGCAGAACCAAATGGGGGACTAGCGGGGGGAACACCGGGGAGCTGTTTTTT. As protein: CASRTKWGTSGGNTGELFF.

This chain joins TRBV10-3 and TRBJ2-1; 9 bases agree with TRBD2. V trimming: 3 bases; J trimming: 8 bases; junction bases outside the gene matches: 5. CDR3 length equals 14 residues. Germline V CDR1 and CDR2: ENHRY, SYGVKD. The CDR3: CAISEAGGKHEQFF. CDR3 coding DNA: TGTGCCATCAGTGAAGCGGGAGGAAAACATGAGCAGTTCTTC.

J is TRBJ2-5 and V is TRBV11-1, with 7 bases aligning to TRBD2. CDR1 is SGHAT and CDR2 is FQDESV in the germline V gene (reference sequence). CDR3 length equals 18 residues. V gave up 1 base and J gave up 1 base; unmatched junction bases: 12. The CDR3 reads CASSLGMGLAESQETQYF. The CDR3 DNA is TGTGCCAGCAGCTTAGGAATGGGGCTAGCGGAGTCCCAAGAGACCCAGTACTTC. Filled out from reference TRBV11-1 and TRBJ2-5, the complete variable domain reads EAEVAQSPRYKITEKSQAVAFWCDPISGHATLYWYRQILGQGPELLVQFQDESVVDDSQLPKDRFSAERLKGVDSTLKIQPAELGDSAMYLCASSLGMGLAESQETQYFGPGTRLLVL.

This clonotype has only a few counts. The chain carries TRBV5-1 and TRBJ2-1; 7 bases align to TRBD2. Unmatched junction bases numbered 3, after V lost 0 bases and J lost 0 bases. The CDR3 extends over 16 amino acids. Germline CDR1 reads SGHRS; CDR2 reads YFSETQ. Here the CDR3 DNA reads TGCGCCAGCAGCTTGGGAGCGGGGTCCTCCTACAATGAGCAGTTCTTC. This codes for CASSLGAGSSYNEQFF.

This chain joins TRBV11-2 and TRBJ2-2; maybe TRBD2 (5 bases). Germline CDR1 SGHAT, CDR2 FQNNGV. V lost 1 base to trimming and J lost 7 bases, with 13 bases between them. This CDR3 is 15 amino acids long. The CDR3 region is CASSLVDYEGGELFF. The DNA of the CDR3 is TGTGCCAGCAGCTTAGTCGACTACGAGGGCGGGGAGCTGTTTTTT.

The chain employs TRBV20-1 and TRBJ2-7; 7 positions match TRBD1. This CDR3 comprises 14 residues. Germline V gives CDR1 DFQATT, CDR2 SNEGSKA (reference sequence). J lost 3 bases, V lost 2 bases, and 7 bases had no gene match. The CDR3 protein is CSARRGRHYYEQYF. CDR3 bases: TGCAGTGCTAGAAGGGGGCGCCATTACTACGAGCAGTACTTC.

The chain links TRBV5-1 to TRBJ2-2; the D call may be TRBD1 or TRBD2 (5 bases each). The CDR3 length is 14 residues. Germline assignment: CDR1 SGHRS and CDR2 YFSETQ. The V and J ends lost 4 bases and 4 bases respectively, with 11 bases between them. Here the CDR3 reads CASSPRGTTGELFF. For the CDR3, the DNA is TGCGCCAGCAGCCCCCGGGGCACCACCGGGGAGCTGTTTTTT.